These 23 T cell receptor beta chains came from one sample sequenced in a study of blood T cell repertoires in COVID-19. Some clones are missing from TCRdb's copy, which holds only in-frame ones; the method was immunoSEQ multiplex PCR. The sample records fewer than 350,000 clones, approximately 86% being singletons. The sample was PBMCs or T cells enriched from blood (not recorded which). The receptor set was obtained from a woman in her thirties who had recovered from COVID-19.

The CDR3 sequence is CASSKGTGGSYNSPLHF. CDR3 nucleotides: TGTGCCAGCAGTAAAGGGACAGGGGGTTCCTATAATTCACCCCTCCACTTT. This chain uses TRBV6-1 with TRBJ1-6; 11 positions match TRBD1. Germline values: CDR1 MNHNS, CDR2 SASEGT. The trim removed 5 bases at V and 1 base at J, leaving 4 bases unmatched. This CDR3 contains 17 residues.

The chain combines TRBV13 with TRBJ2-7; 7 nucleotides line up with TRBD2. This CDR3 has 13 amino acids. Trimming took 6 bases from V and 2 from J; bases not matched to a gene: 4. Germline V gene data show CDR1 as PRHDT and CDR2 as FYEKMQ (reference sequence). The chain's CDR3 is CASRLAATYEQYF. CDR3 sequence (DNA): TGTGCCAGCAGGCTAGCGGCTACCTACGAGCAGTACTTC.

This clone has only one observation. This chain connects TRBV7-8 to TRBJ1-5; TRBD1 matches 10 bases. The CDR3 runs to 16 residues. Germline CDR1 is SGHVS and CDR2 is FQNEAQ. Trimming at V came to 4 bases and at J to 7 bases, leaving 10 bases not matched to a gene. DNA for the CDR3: TGTGCCAGCAGCTCCCGGGACAGGGGAAAACGCCAGCCCCAGCATTTT. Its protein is CASSSRDRGKRQPQHF.

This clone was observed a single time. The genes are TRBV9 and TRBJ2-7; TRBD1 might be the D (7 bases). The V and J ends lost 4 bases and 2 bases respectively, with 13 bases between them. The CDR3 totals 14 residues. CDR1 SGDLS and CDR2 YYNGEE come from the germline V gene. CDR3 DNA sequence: TGTGCCAGCAGCCCGCGGGACAGCGCCTACGAGCAGTACTTC. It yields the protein CASSPRDSAYEQYF.

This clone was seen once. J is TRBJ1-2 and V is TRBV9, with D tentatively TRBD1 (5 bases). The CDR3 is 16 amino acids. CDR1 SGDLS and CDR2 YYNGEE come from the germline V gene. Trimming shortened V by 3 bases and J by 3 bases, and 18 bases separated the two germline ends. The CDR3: CASSGQGEGAHYGYTF. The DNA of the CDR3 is TGTGCCAGCAGCGGTCAAGGGGAGGGTGCTCACTATGGCTACACCTTC. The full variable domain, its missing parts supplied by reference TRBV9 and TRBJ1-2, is DSGVTQTPKHLITATGQRVTLRCSPRSGDLSVYWYQQSLDQGLQFLIQYYNGEERAKGNILERFSAQQFPDLHSELNLSSLELGDSALYFCASSGQGEGAHYGYTFGSGTRLTVV.

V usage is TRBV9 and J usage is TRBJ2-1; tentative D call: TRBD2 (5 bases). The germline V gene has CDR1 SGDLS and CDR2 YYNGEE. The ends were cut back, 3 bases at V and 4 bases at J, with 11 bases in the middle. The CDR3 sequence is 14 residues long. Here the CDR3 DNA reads TGTGCCAGCAGCGAGCTTAGCGTGTACAATGAGCAGTTCTTC. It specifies CASSELSVYNEQFF.

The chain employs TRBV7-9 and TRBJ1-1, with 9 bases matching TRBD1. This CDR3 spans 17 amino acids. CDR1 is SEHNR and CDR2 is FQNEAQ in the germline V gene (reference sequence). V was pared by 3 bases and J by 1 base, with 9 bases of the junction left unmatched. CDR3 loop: CASSFGQGPYQNTEAFF. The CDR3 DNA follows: TGTGCCAGCAGCTTCGGACAGGGGCCCTACCAGAACACTGAAGCTTTCTTT.

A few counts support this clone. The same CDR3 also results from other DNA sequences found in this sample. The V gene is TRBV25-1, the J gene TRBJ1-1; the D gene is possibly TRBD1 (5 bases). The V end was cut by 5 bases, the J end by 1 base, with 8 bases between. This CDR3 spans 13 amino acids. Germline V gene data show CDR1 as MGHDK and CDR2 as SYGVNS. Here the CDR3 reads CASSRGGNTEAFF. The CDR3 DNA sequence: TGTGCCAGCAGTCGGGGGGGGAACACTGAAGCTTTCTTT.

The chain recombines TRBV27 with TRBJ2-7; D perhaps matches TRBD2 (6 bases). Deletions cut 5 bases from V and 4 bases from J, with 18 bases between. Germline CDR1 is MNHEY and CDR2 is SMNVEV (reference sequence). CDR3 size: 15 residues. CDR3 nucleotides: TGTGCCAGCAGTATCACTAGCTTCCGTGGGTACGAGCAGTACTTC. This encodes CASSITSFRGYEQYF.

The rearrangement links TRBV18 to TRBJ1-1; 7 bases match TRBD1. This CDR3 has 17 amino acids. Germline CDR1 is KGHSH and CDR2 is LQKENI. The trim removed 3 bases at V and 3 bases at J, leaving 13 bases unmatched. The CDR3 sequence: CASSPWHRGGEDTEAFF. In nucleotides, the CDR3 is TGTGCCAGCTCACCCTGGCACAGGGGCGGTGAGGACACTGAAGCTTTCTTT.

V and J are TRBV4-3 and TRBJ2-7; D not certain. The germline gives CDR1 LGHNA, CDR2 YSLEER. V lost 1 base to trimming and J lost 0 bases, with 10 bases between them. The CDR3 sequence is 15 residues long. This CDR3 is CASSQGLYTSYEQYF. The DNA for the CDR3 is TGCGCCAGCAGCCAAGGACTCTACACCTCCTACGAGCAGTACTTC.

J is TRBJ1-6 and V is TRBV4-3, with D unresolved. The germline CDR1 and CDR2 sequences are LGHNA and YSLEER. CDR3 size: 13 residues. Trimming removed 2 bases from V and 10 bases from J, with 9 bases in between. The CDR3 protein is CASSQIGKSPLHF. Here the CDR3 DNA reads TGCGCCAGCAGCCAAATCGGGAAATCACCCCTCCACTTT.

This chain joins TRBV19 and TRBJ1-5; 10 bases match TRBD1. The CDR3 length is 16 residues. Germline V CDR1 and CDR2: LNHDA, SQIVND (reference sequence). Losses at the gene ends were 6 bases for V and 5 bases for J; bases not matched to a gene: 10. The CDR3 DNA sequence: TGTGCCAGTAGCCACCGGGACAGGGGTCGCTATCAGCCCCAGCATTTT. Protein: CASSHRDRGRYQPQHF.

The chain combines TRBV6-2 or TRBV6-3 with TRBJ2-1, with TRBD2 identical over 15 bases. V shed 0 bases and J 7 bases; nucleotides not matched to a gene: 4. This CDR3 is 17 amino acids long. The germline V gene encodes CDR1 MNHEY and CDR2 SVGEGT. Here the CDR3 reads CASSYSGLAGGQNEQFF. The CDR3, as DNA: TGTGCCAGCAGTTACTCTGGACTAGCGGGGGGGCAGAATGAGCAGTTCTTC.

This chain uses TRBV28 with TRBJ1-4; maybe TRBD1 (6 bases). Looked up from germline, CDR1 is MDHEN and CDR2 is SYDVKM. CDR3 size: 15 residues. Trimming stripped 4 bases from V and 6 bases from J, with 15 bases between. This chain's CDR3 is CASSSSDRIYEKLFF. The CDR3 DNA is TGTGCCAGCAGTTCCTCAGACAGGATATATGAAAAACTGTTTTTT.

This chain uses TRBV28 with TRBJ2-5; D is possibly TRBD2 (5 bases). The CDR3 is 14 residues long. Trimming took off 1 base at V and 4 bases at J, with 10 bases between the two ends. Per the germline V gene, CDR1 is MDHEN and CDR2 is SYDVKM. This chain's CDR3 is CASSLSMGRETQYF. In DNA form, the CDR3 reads TGTGCCAGCAGTTTATCCATGGGGAGAGAGACCCAGTACTTC.

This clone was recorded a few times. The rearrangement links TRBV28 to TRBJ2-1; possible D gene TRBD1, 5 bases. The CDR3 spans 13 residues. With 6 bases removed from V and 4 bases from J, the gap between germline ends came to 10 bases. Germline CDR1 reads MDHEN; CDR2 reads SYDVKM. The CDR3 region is CASSTTEYNEQFF. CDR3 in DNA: TGTGCCAGCAGCACGACAGAATACAATGAGCAGTTCTTC. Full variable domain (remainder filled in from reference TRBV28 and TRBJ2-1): DVKVTQSSRYLVKRTGEKVFLECVQDMDHENMFWYRQDPGLGLRLIYFSYDVKMKEKGDIPEGYSVSREKKERFSLILESASTNQTSMYLCASSTTEYNEQFFGPGTRLTVL.

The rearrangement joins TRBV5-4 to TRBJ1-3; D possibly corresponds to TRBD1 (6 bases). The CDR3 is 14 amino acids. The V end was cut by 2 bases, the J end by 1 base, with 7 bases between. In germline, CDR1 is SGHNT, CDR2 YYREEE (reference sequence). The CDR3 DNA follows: TGTGCCAGCAGCTTAGGACAGTCTGGAAACACCATATATTTT. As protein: CASSLGQSGNTIYF. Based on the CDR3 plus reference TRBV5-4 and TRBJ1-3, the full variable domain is ETGVTQSPTHLIKTRGQQVTLRCSSQSGHNTVSWYQQALGQGPQFIFQYYREEENGRGNFPPRFSGLQFPNYSSELNVNALELDDSALYLCASSLGQSGNTIYFGEGSWLTVV.

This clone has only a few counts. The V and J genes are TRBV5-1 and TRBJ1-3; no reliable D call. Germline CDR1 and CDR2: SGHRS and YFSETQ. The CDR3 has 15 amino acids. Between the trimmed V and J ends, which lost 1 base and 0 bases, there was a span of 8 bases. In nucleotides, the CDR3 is TGCGCCAGCAGCTTGAACGGTGACTCTGGAAACACCATATATTTT. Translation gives CASSLNGDSGNTIYF.

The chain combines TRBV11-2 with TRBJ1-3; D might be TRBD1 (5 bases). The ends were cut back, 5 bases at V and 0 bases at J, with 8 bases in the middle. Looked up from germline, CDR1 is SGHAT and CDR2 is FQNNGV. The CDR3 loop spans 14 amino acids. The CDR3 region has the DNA TGTGCCAGCAGCCCACAGGACTCTGGAAACACCATATATTTT. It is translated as CASSPQDSGNTIYF.

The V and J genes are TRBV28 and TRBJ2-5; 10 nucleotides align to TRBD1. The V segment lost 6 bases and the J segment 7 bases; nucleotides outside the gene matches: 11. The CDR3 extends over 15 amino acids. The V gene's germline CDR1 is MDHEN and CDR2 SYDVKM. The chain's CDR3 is CASSPGTGVRATQYF. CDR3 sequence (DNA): TGTGCCAGCAGCCCCGGGACAGGGGTTAGGGCGACCCAGTACTTC.

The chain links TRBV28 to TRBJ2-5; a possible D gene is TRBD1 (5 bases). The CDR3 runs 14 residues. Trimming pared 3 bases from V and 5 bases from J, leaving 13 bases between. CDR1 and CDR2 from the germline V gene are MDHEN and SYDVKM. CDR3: CASSFIGARETQYF. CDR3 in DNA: TGTGCCAGCAGTTTTATAGGGGCGAGGGAGACCCAGTACTTC.

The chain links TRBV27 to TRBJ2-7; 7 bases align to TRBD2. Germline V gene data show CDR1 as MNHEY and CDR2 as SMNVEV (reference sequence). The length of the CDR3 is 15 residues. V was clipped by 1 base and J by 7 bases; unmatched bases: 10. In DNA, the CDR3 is TGTGCCAGCAGTTTATGGTCCGGGGGGACGGGAGAGCAGTACTTC. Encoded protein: CASSLWSGGTGEQYF.